The rows below give T cell receptor beta chains drawn from one sample of a study of blood T cell repertoires in COVID-19. Only in-frame clones appear in the TCRdb table, and some are missing; sequencing was by immunoSEQ multiplex PCR. The top ten clones hold over 2% of a sample with over 250,000 clones, approximately 89% of them seen once. Sequenced sample: peripheral blood. The receptor source for this set is a woman in her twenties or thirties with COVID-19, enrolled during active disease. The CDR3 runs from the conserved cysteine through the conserved F or W. The D gene is left open where the match is weak. The size field is filled for only some rows; it gives once, few, many or a size class.

CDR3nt | CDR3aa | abundance | d_gene | j_gene | v_gene
TGCGCCAGCAGTCCTGACAGGGGTAAAGATCAGCCCCAGCATTTT | CASSPDRGKDQPQHF | - | TRBD1 | TRBJ1-5 | TRBV5-1
TGCAGTGCTAGTTCGAGGAAGCAGGGGCGGGATGGCTACACCTTC | CSASSRKQGRDGYTF | few | - | TRBJ1-2 | TRBV20-1
TGTGCCTGGACCGCCTATGACAGGCCTAACTATGGCTACACCTTC | CAWTAYDRPNYGYTF | - | - | TRBJ1-2 | TRBV30
TGTGCCAGCAGTGAAGCGCCGGGGGAGGGCATCTGGGGTCTGGGCAATCAGCCCCAGCATTTT | CASSEAPGEGIWGLGNQPQHF | once | - | TRBJ1-5 | TRBV2
TGTGCCAGCAGCACAGGGGAGGTGAACTATGGCTACACCTTC | CASSTGEVNYGYTF | - | TRBD1 | TRBJ1-2 | TRBV9
TGTGCCAGCAGTCCTCGGACTAGCGGGAGTCCCATGGGCAATGAGCAGTTCTTC | CASSPRTSGSPMGNEQFF | - | TRBD2 | TRBJ2-1 | TRBV25-1
TGTGCCAGCAGCTCCCGATTGACAGGGGGCAAGTCGTACGAGCAGTACTTC | CASSSRLTGGKSYEQYF | few | TRBD1 | TRBJ2-7 | TRBV7-6
TGTGCCAGCAGCGTCGGACTAGCGGGAGAGTTAAACGCGCGGCAGACCCAGTACTTC | CASSVGLAGELNARQTQYF | - | TRBD2 | TRBJ2-5 | TRBV9
TGTGCCTGGAGTGTAAGGCAGGGGCGGAATGAAAAACTGTTTTTT | CAWSVRQGRNEKLFF | - | - | TRBJ1-4 | TRBV30
TGTGCCAGCAGCTTGGCTAGCTACAATGAGCAGTTCTTC | CASSLASYNEQFF | - | - | TRBJ2-1 | TRBV11-3
TGCGCCAGCAGCTTCCCGGGGGGTGACTATGGCTACACCTTC | CASSFPGGDYGYTF | - | - | TRBJ1-2 | TRBV5-1
TGTGCCAGTTCCGGGACAGCCTACGAGCAGTACTTC | CASSGTAYEQYF | few | TRBD1 | TRBJ2-7 | TRBV19
TGTGCCAGCAGTGAGACAGGGGTAGATCAGCCCCAGCATTTT | CASSETGVDQPQHF | - | TRBD1 | TRBJ1-5 | TRBV6-1
TGTGCCAGCAGCTTAGTGGCGAGGGAAGAGACCCAGTACTTC | CASSLVAREETQYF | - | - | TRBJ2-5 | TRBV7-2
TGTGCCAGCAGTTCGGAGAGGGAGGGAGAGACCCAGTACTTC | CASSSEREGETQYF | once | TRBD2 | TRBJ2-5 | TRBV25-1
TGTGCCAGCAGCTTAGGCCGCGGGAGGGGGCCTGAAGCTTTCTTT | CASSLGRGRGPEAFF | - | TRBD1 | TRBJ1-1 | TRBV13
TGTGCCAGCTCACCAGTCCCCAAGGGGGCAGATGGCTACACCTTC | CASSPVPKGADGYTF | once | TRBD1 | TRBJ1-2 | TRBV18
TGTGCCAGCAGTGTCGGACAGGGAGGAGGCAATGAGCAGTTCTTC | CASSVGQGGGNEQFF | - | TRBD1 | TRBJ2-1 | TRBV2
TGTGCCAGCAGCAACAGCGCGGGACAGAGCTCCTACGAGCAGTACTTC | CASSNSAGQSSYEQYF | - | - | TRBJ2-7 | TRBV11-2
TGTGCCAGCAGCTTATTACCGGGAGCATCAAATCAGCCCCAGCATTTT | CASSLLPGASNQPQHF | - | - | TRBJ1-5 | TRBV11-2
TGTGCCAGTAGTCCCCTCAGGACAGGGGAACAAGAGACCCAGTACTTC | CASSPLRTGEQETQYF | once | TRBD1 | TRBJ2-5 | TRBV19
TGCAGCGTTGAAGCTCAAGGTTCAGGGGGTGACTATGGCTACACCTTC | CSVEAQGSGGDYGYTF | - | TRBD1 | TRBJ1-2 | TRBV29-1
TGTGCCAGCAGCTCAGGGACTGCCACCTACAATGAGCAGTTCTTC | CASSSGTATYNEQFF | - | - | TRBJ2-1 | TRBV11-3
TGTGCCAGCAGCTTAGTAGCGATCTATGGCTACACCTTC | CASSLVAIYGYTF | - | - | TRBJ1-2 | TRBV7-9
TGTGCCTGGAGTTGGAAGGGGTACGAGCAGTACTTC | CAWSWKGYEQYF | - | - | TRBJ2-7 | TRBV30
TGTGCCAGTAGTACCGACAATAGCTATGGCTACACCTTC | CASSTDNSYGYTF | - | - | TRBJ1-2 | TRBV19
TGTGCCAGCAGCTCCGCTAGGTACAATGAGCAGTTCTTC | CASSSARYNEQFF | - | - | TRBJ2-1 | TRBV11-3
TGTGCCAGCAGCTTAGCGCCGGGTAACGAAAACACCATATATTTT | CASSLAPGNENTIYF | - | - | TRBJ1-3 | TRBV7-9
TGCGCCAGCAGCATCGCTAGCGGGACCAAAGCGATAAACACAGATACGCAGTATTTT | CASSIASGTKAINTDTQYF | - | TRBD2 | TRBJ2-3 | TRBV5-1
TGTGCCAGCAGTTTAATTCCCCATCCAGGGGGCACTGAAGCTTTCTTT | CASSLIPHPGGTEAFF | - | TRBD1 | TRBJ1-1 | TRBV27
TGTGCCAGCCTTAGGGGGGAGGGTACCCACAATGAGCAGTTCTTC | CASLRGEGTHNEQFF | - | - | TRBJ2-1 | TRBV27
TGCGCCAGCAGCCCTAGACAGGGCGCAATCAATGAGCAGTTCTTC | CASSPRQGAINEQFF | - | TRBD1 | TRBJ2-1 | TRBV5-1
TGTGCCACCAGCAGAGCAGGGGGCACTGAAGCTTTCTTT | CATSRAGGTEAFF | once | TRBD1 | TRBJ1-1 | TRBV15
TGTGCCAGTAGTATGTACGGTTATAGCAATCAGCCCCAGCATTTT | CASSMYGYSNQPQHF | - | - | TRBJ1-5 | TRBV19
TGTGCCAGCAGTGAAGGATTGACAAGGAGCAATCAGCCCCAGCATTTT | CASSEGLTRSNQPQHF | - | - | TRBJ1-5 | TRBV6-1
TGTGCCATCAGTGAAGCCCCCCCCGAGCAGTACTTC | CAISEAPPEQYF | - | - | TRBJ2-7 | TRBV10-3
TGTGCCACCAGTGATTACCAGGTTCAGGATGAAAGCTATGGCTACACCTTC | CATSDYQVQDESYGYTF | - | - | TRBJ1-2 | TRBV24-1
TGCGCCAGCAGTGAGCCCGGGACAGGGGCTAAAGAGACCCAGTACTTC | CASSEPGTGAKETQYF | - | TRBD1 | TRBJ2-5 | TRBV10-2
TGCGCCAGCAGCGTGCGACAGGGGAATAATTCACCCCTCCACTTT | CASSVRQGNNSPLHF | once | TRBD1 | TRBJ1-6 | TRBV5-1
TGCGCCAGCAGCTTGATGACACCGGCCTCCTACGAGCAGTACTTC | CASSLMTPASYEQYF | - | - | TRBJ2-7 | TRBV5-1
TGTGCCAGTAGTATAGCCAGCGCCAATGAGCAGTTCTTC | CASSIASANEQFF | - | - | TRBJ2-1 | TRBV19
TGCGCCAGCAGCTTCGCTTCGGTTGGGACAAGGGGAGATACGCAGTATTTT | CASSFASVGTRGDTQYF | - | - | TRBJ2-3 | TRBV5-1
TGTGCCAGCAGTTCGAACCTCAGGGGAGGGGGCACTGAAGCTTTCTTT | CASSSNLRGGGTEAFF | - | - | TRBJ1-1 | TRBV28
TGTGCCAGTAGCAAAGACATTTATAGCAATCAGCCCCAGCATTTT | CASSKDIYSNQPQHF | - | - | TRBJ1-5 | TRBV19
TGTGCCATCAGTGAGGAACGGAGCTACGAGCAGTACTTC | CAISEERSYEQYF | - | - | TRBJ2-7 | TRBV10-3
TGTGCCAGCCGCCCGGCACTAGCGGGGACCTACGAGCAGTACTTC | CASRPALAGTYEQYF | - | TRBD2 | TRBJ2-7 | TRBV6-5
TGCAGCGTTGATTTGACAGGTGCTGGAAACACCATATATTTT | CSVDLTGAGNTIYF | once | - | TRBJ1-3 | TRBV29-1
TGTGCCAGCAGCGCAGGGGCAGGGACCTACGAGCAGTACTTC | CASSAGAGTYEQYF | - | - | TRBJ2-7 | TRBV7-9